This T cell receptor (beta chain) was profiled in a study of blood T cell repertoires in COVID-19. Overall study context: COVID-19 samples collected from the United States, Italy and Spain covered acute and convalescent phases. The cDNA or gDNA used as material had been derived from T cells, B-cell-depleted T cells, or PBMCs.

The CDR3 is made up of 15 amino acids. V lost 7 bases, J lost 2 bases, and 6 bases stayed unmatched. The germline CDR1 and CDR2 sequences are SQVTM and ANQGSEA. Per the study methods: For nucleated cells, counts were estimated from reference gene primer amplification. Profiling relied on immunoSEQ multiplex PCR, and the TCRdb table lists in-frame clones only, not all of them. V, J and clone size reflect that table, while D and trimming were determined from the DNA. Counted here are 130,000 to 150,000 clones, under 90% occurring once; the ten biggest clones make up about 4%. This sequence joins TRBV29-1 and TRBJ2-3, with 13 bases matching TRBD2. The clonotype originates from a man between 65 and 80 years old who had recovered from COVID-19. Sequences were obtained from peripheral blood. This CDR3 reads CSAGTSGALTDTQYF. The CDR3 DNA reads TGCAGCGCCGGGACTAGCGGGGCCCTCACAGATACGCAGTATTTT.